This TCR beta chain is from a study of blood T cell repertoires in COVID-19. As processed by the authors: Amplifying reference gene primers gave estimates of nucleated cell counts. This table comes from immunoSEQ multiplex PCR, and its TCRdb copy is limited to in-frame clones, with some not included. The V and J calls and clone size are taken from that table; D and trimming were inferred from the DNA. This sample has approximately 300,000 clones, with under 90% found just once. Living in about two dozen US areas, the participants were between about 18 and 100 years of age. The sequenced sample consisted of PBMCs or T cells enriched from blood (not recorded which). The origin of this receptor is a woman aged 25 to 39 who had recovered from COVID-19.

The CDR3 DNA is TGCGCCAGCAGCTCCTACAGGGAAAGGAATCAGCCCCAGCATTTT. Its protein product is CASSSYRERNQPQHF. The V call is TRBV4-1, the J call TRBJ1-5, with D tentatively TRBD1 (6 bases). CDR1 MGHRA and CDR2 YSYEKL come from the germline V gene. V was clipped by 5 bases and J by 4 bases, with 15 bases between them. This CDR3 has 15 amino acids.